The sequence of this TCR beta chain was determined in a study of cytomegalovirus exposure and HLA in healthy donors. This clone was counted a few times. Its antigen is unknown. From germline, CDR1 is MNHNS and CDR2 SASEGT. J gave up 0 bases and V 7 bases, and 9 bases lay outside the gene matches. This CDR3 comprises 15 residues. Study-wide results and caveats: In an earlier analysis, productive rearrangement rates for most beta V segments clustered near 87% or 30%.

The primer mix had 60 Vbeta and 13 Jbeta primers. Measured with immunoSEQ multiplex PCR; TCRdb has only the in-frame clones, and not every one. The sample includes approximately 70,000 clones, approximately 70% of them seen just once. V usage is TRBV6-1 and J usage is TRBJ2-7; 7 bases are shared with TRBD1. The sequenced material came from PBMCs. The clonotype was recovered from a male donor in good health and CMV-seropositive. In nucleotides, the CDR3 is TGTGCCAGCAAAACAGGGGTTGGGGGCTCCTACGAGCAGTACTTC. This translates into CASKTGVGGSYEQYF.